The source of this TCR beta chain is a study of OX40 agonist ivuxolimab in advanced cancers. The method was immunoSEQ multiplex PCR; TCRdb's version includes in-frame clones alone and lacks a portion of them. This table has 80,000 to 100,000 clones, around 90% appearing once. Turning to this clone: Its specificity is unknown.

Autoimmune disease history or systemic immunosuppression meant exclusion. Regarding the study as a whole: Expanded clones were, on average, more numerous in CD8+ T cells than in CD4+. Low normalized T-cell clonal expansion was additionally recorded for some nonresponders.

This CDR3 comprises 15 residues. Germline CDR1 reads MNHNS; CDR2 reads SASEGT. V shed 4 bases and J 3 bases; nucleotides not matched to a gene: 5. This TCR came from an adult with an advanced solid tumor such as melanoma, head and neck, liver or kidney cancer. The V gene is TRBV6-1, the J gene TRBJ2-7, with 11 bases lining up with TRBD1. The starting material was CD4+ or CD8+ T cells sorted from blood, obtained in a trial of the OX40 agonist ivuxolimab. CDR3 sequence reads: CASSVAGTGGYEQYF. The DNA for the CDR3 is TGTGCCAGCAGTGTGGCCGGGACAGGGGGCTACGAGCAGTACTTC.